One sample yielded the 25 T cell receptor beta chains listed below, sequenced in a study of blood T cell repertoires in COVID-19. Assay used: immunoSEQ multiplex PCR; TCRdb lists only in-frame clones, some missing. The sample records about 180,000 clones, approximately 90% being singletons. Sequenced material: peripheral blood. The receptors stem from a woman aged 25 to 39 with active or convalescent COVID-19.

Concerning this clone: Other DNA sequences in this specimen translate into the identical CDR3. This CDR3 is CASSPQGNQPQHF. In DNA form, the CDR3 reads TGTGCCAGTAGTCCCCAGGGGAATCAGCCCCAGCATTTT. The V gene is TRBV19, the J gene TRBJ1-5; D perhaps matches TRBD1 (6 bases). The CDR3 has 13 residues. Trimming removed 5 bases at V and 4 bases at J, with 9 bases between. Per the germline V gene, CDR1 is LNHDA and CDR2 is SQIVND (reference sequence).

The CDR3 protein is CASSQREETQYF. CDR3 in DNA: TGTGCCAGCAGCCAACGAGAAGAGACCCAGTACTTC. The chain combines TRBV3-1 (or the pseudogene TRBV3-2) with TRBJ2-5; D is unclear. Germline V gene lookup returns CDR1 LGHDT and CDR2 YNNKEL (reference sequence). The CDR3 is 12 residues long. V was pared by 2 bases and J by 3 bases, with 4 bases between.

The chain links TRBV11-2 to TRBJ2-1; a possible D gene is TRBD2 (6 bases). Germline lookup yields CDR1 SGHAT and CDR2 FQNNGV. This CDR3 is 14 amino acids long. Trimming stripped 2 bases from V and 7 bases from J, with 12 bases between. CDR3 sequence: CASSLIGSRNEQFF. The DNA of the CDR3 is TGTGCCAGCAGCTTAATCGGGAGCAGAAATGAGCAGTTCTTC.

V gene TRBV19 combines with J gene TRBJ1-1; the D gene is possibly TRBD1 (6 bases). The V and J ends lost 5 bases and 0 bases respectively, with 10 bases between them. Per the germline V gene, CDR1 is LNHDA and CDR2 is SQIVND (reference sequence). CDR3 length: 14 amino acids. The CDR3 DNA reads TGTGCCAGTAGTTTGACAGGCCTGAACACTGAAGCTTTCTTT. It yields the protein CASSLTGLNTEAFF. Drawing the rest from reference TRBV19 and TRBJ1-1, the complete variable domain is DGGITQSPKYLFRKEGQNVTLSCEQNLNHDAMYWYRQDPGQGLRLIYYSQIVNDFQKGDIAEGYSVSREKKESFPLTVTSAQKNPTAFYLCASSLTGLNTEAFFGQGTRLTVV.

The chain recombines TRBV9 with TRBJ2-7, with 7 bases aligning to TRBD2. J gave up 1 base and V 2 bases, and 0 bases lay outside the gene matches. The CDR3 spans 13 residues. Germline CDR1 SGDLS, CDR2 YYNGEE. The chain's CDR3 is CASSVSGSYEQYF. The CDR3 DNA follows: TGTGCCAGCAGCGTTAGCGGGTCCTACGAGCAGTACTTC.

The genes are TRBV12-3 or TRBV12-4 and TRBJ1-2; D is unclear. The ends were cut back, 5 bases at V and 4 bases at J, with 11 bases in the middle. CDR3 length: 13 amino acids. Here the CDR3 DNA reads TGTGCCAGCAGTGATTCAGTGTCCTATGGCTACACCTTC. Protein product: CASSDSVSYGYTF.

The CDR3 protein is CASSFLAGVRNEQFF. The CDR3 DNA follows: TGTGCCAGCAGTTTCTTAGCGGGAGTTCGCAATGAGCAGTTCTTC. The genes are TRBV27 and TRBJ2-1, with TRBD2 identical over 9 bases. The CDR3 runs to 15 residues. The germline V gene has CDR1 MNHEY and CDR2 SMNVEV (reference sequence). With 3 bases clipped from V and 6 bases from J, the junction kept 6 bases outside the gene matches.

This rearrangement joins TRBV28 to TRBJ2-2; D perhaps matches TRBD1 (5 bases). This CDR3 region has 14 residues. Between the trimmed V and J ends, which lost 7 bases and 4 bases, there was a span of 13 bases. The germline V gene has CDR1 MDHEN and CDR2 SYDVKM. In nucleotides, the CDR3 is TGTGCCAGCATCGGACCAAGGGGCACCGGGGAGCTGTTTTTT. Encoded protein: CASIGPRGTGELFF.

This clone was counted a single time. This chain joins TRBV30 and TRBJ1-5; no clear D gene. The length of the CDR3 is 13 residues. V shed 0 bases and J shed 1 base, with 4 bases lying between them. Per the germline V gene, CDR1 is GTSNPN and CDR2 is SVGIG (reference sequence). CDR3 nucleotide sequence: TGTGCCTGGAGTGTACTCAGCAATCAGCCCCAGCATTTT. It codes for CAWSVLSNQPQHF. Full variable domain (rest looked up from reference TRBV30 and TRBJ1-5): SQTIHQWPATLVQPVGSPLSLECTVEGTSNPNLYWYRQAAGRGLQLLFYSVGIGQISSEVPQNLSASRPQDRQFILSSKKLLLSDSGFYLCAWSVLSNQPQHFGDGTRLSIL.

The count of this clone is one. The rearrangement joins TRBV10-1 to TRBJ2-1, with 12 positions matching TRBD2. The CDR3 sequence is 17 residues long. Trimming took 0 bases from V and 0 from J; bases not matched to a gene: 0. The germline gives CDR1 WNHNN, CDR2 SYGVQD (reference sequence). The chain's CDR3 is CASSESTSGSSYNEQFF. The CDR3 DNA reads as TGCGCCAGCAGTGAGTCGACTAGCGGGAGCTCCTACAATGAGCAGTTCTTC.

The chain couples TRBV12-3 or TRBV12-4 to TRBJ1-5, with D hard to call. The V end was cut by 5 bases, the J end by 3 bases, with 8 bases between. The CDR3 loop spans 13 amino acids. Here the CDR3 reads CASSVQLNQPQHF. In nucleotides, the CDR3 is TGTGCCAGCAGTGTACAGCTCAATCAGCCCCAGCATTTT.

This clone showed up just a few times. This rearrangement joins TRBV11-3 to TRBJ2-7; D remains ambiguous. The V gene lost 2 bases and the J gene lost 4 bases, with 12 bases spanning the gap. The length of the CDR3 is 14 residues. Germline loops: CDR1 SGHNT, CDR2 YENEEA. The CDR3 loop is CASSLLAVSYEQYF. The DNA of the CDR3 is TGTGCCAGCAGCTTATTGGCGGTTTCGTACGAGCAGTACTTC.

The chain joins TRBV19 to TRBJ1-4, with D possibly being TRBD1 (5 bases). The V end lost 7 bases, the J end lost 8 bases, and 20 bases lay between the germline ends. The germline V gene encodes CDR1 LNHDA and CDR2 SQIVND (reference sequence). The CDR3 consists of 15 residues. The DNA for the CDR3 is TGTGCCAGTAATCAAATAGACGGGGGAGGGGAAAAACTGTTTTTT. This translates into CASNQIDGGGEKLFF.

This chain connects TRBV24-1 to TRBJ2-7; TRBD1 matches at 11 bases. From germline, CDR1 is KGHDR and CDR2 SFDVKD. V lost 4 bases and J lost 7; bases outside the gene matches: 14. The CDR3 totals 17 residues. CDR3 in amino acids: CATSDTVGTGGGGEQYF. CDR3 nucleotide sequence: TGTGCCACCAGTGACACCGTAGGGACAGGGGGTGGAGGTGAGCAGTACTTC.

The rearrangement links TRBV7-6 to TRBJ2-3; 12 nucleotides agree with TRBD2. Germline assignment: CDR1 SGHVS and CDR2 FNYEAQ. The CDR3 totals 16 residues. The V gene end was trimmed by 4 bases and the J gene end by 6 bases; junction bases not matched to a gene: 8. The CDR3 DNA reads TGTGCCAGCAGCTCGAGGACTAGCGGGATAGCGGATACGCAGTATTTT. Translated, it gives CASSSRTSGIADTQYF.

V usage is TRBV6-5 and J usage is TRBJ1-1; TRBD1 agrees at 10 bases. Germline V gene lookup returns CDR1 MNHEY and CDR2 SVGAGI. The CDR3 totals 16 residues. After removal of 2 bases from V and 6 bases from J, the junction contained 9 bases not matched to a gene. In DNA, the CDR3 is TGTGCCAGCAGTTACAGAGACAGGGGGCCCCAGGCTGAAGCTTTCTTT. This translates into CASSYRDRGPQAEAFF.

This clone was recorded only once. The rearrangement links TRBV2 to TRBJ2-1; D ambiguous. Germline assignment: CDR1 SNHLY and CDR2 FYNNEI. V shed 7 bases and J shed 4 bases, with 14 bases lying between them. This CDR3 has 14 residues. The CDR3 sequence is CASTPFSGYNEQFF. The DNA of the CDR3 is TGTGCCAGCACCCCCTTTTCCGGTTACAATGAGCAGTTCTTC.

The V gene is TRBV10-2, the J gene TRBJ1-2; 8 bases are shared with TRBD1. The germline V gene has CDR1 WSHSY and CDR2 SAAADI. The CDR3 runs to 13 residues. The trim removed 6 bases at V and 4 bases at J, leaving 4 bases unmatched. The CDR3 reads CASRGQVFYGYTF. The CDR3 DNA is TGCGCCAGCAGGGGACAGGTGTTCTATGGCTACACCTTC.

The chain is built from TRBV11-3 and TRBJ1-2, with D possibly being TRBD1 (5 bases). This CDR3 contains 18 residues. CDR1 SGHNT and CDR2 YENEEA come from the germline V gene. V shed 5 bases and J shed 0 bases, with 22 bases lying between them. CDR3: CASSPQGGTKVANYGYTF. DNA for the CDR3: TGTGCCAGCAGCCCCCAGGGAGGAACAAAGGTTGCTAACTATGGCTACACCTTC.

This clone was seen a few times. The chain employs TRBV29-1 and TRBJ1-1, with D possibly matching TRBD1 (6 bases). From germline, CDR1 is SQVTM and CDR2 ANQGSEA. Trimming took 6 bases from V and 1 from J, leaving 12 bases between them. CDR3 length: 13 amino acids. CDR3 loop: CSVMLQGNTEAFF. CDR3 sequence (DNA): TGCAGCGTAATGTTACAGGGGAACACTGAAGCTTTCTTT.

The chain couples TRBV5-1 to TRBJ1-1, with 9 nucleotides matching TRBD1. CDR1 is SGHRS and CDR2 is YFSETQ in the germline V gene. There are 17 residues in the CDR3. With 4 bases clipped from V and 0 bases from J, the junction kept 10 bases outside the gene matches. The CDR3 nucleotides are TGCGCCAGCAGCCCCCGGGACAGGGAGGGCATGAACACTGAAGCTTTCTTT. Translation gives CASSPRDREGMNTEAFF.

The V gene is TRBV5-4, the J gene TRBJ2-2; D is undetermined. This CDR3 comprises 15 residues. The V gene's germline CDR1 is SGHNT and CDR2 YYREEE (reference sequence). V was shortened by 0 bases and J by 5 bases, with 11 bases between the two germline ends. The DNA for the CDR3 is TGTGCCAGCAGCTTGGCCAGAGGCCCAACCGGGGAGCTGTTTTTT. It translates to CASSLARGPTGELFF.

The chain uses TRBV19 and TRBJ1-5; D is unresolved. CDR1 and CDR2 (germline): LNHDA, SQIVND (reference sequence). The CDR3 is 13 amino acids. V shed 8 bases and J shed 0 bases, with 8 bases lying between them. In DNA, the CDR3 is TGTGCCAGTGCTCTAGATAGCAATCAGCCCCAGCATTTT. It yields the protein CASALDSNQPQHF. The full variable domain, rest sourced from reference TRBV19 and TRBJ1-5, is DGGITQSPKYLFRKEGQNVTLSCEQNLNHDAMYWYRQDPGQGLRLIYYSQIVNDFQKGDIAEGYSVSREKKESFPLTVTSAQKNPTAFYLCASALDSNQPQHFGDGTRLSIL.

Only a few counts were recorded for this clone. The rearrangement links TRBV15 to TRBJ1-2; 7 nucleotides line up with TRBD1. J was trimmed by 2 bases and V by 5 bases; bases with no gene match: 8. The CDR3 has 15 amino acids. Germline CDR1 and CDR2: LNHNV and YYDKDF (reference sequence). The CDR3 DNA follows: TGTGCCACCAGCCCTAGTGACAGGGAGAACTATGGCTACACCTTC. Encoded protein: CATSPSDRENYGYTF.

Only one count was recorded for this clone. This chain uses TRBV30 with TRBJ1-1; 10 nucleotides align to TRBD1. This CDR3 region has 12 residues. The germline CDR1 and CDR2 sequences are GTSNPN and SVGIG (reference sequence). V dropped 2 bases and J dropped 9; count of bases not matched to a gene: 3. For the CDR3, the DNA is TGTGCCTGGAGTCAGACAGGGGGCCAAGCTTTCTTT. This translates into CAWSQTGGQAFF.